This passage covers 9 T cell receptor beta chains from one sample sequenced in a study of early T cells in non-severe SARS-CoV-2 infection. TCRdb redid the calling of the 5' RACE reads with MiXCR, one entry per CDR3 protein. Of tens of thousands of distinct CDR3 sequences listed, roughly 12% are singletons. The material sequenced was whole blood. These TCRs come from an adult who was a healthcare worker with PCR-confirmed SARS-CoV-2 infection or an uninfected control (not recorded which).

The chain uses TRBV6-5 and TRBJ2-7; 7 bases match TRBD2. The ends lost 2 bases at V and 7 bases at J; junction bases unmatched: 11. The germline gives CDR1 MNHEY, CDR2 SVGAGI. The CDR3 covers 15 residues. The DNA for the CDR3 is TGTGCCAGCAGTTACCGAGGACTAGTGGGGGAGGAGCAGTACTTC. This gives the protein CASSYRGLVGEEQYF.

The V and J genes are TRBV7-9 and TRBJ2-7; tentative D call: TRBD1 (5 bases). The CDR3 extends over 14 amino acids. V dropped 0 bases and J dropped 4 bases, with 10 bases sitting between them. Germline CDR1 SEHNR, CDR2 FQNEAQ (reference sequence). The CDR3 region is CASSLAQASYEQYF. The CDR3 region has the DNA TGTGCCAGCAGCTTAGCACAGGCCTCGTACGAGCAGTACTTC.

Ten or more counts support this clonotype. The V call is TRBV20-1, the J call TRBJ2-5, with TRBD1 matching over 8 bases. V trimming: 1 base; J trimming: 4 bases; junction bases outside the gene matches: 5. Germline V gene data show CDR1 as DFQATT and CDR2 as SNEGSKA (reference sequence). The CDR3 runs 14 residues. The CDR3 nucleotides are TGCAGTGCTAGAGTGGGGACAGGCGGAGAGACCCAGTACTTC. As protein: CSARVGTGGETQYF.

This chain links TRBV20-1 with TRBJ1-2; possible D gene TRBD1, 5 bases. Trimming pared 1 base from V and 4 bases from J, leaving 13 bases between. Germline V gives CDR1 DFQATT, CDR2 SNEGSKA (reference sequence). This CDR3 has 14 amino acids. The CDR3 coding sequence is TGCAGTGCTAGAGGTCGCAGGGACTCCTATGGCTACACCTTC. Translating gives CSARGRRDSYGYTF.

This clonotype was seen a handful of times. The chain has TRBV12-3 or TRBV12-4 and TRBJ2-1, with D unresolved. This CDR3 has 13 amino acids. Trimming left V 5 bases short and J 8 bases short, with 13 bases between. CDR3 bases: TGTGCCAGCAGTCTGGCGTCTCTACATGAGCAGTTCTTC. Translating gives CASSLASLHEQFF.

This chain links TRBV7-9 with TRBJ2-1, with TRBD1 identical over 8 bases. The J segment lost 7 bases and the V segment lost 5 bases, leaving 13 bases of the junction unmatched. The CDR3 has 16 residues. Germline V CDR1 and CDR2: SEHNR, FQNEAQ (reference sequence). This CDR3 reads CASSPLTGGPRNEQFF. Written as DNA, the CDR3 is TGTGCCAGCAGCCCCCTCACAGGGGGGCCGAGGAATGAGCAGTTCTTC.

The sample holds a few counts of this clonotype. This chain joins TRBV7-2 and TRBJ2-4, with 7 bases identical to TRBD1. V trimming: 1 base; J trimming: 2 bases; junction bases outside the gene matches: 2. Germline loops: CDR1 SGHTA, CDR2 FQGNSA. The CDR3 is 15 amino acids. CDR3 residues: CASSLDRGTKNIQYF. CDR3 DNA sequence: TGTGCCAGCAGCTTAGACAGGGGAACCAAAAACATTCAGTACTTC.

This clonotype was counted between two and nine times. The chain employs TRBV7-9 and TRBJ2-6; D is unclear. The CDR3 has 18 residues. The ends were cut back, 5 bases at V and 1 base at J, with 18 bases in the middle. CDR1 is SEHNR and CDR2 is FQNEAQ in the germline V gene (reference sequence). DNA for the CDR3: TGTGCCAGCAGCGAACAACCATGGCGCGGTTCTGGGGCCAACGTCCTGACTTTC. Protein product: CASSEQPWRGSGANVLTF.

In its sample, this clonotype was seen a few times. CDR3 residues: CSVGPERNTEAFF. The CDR3 DNA reads TGCAGCGTTGGTCCAGAACGGAACACTGAAGCTTTCTTT. This rearrangement joins TRBV29-1 to TRBJ1-1; D gene ambiguous. V was cut by 4 bases and J by 1 base, with 10 bases left in between. CDR1 and CDR2 (germline): SQVTM, ANQGSEA. The CDR3 is made up of 13 amino acids.